This T cell receptor (beta chain) was captured in a study of blood T cell repertoires in COVID-19. The sample holds a few counts of this clone. Assay used: immunoSEQ multiplex PCR; TCRdb lists only in-frame clones, some missing. The table shows 50,000 to 80,000 clones, with 88% occurring only once. The clonotype comes from a woman in her sixties with COVID-19, enrolled during active disease. What was sequenced was peripheral blood.

CDR3 DNA sequence: TGTGCCACCATCGCGGGGGATTGCTACGAGCAGTACTTC. Encoded protein: CATIAGDCYEQYF. The chain employs TRBV15 and TRBJ2-7; 7 bases line up with TRBD2. Trimming took 7 bases from V and 3 from J; bases not matched to a gene: 6. The germline V gene has CDR1 LNHNV and CDR2 YYDKDF (reference sequence). This CDR3 is built from 13 residues.